This T cell receptor (beta chain) appears in the sequencing data of a study of T cell responses to AZD1222 COVID-19 vaccine. At the level of the study: Pooling of second doses given at about 4 or about 12 weeks was done. Findings and limits, study-wide: Regions 160-218 and 743-854 held dominance among vaccine-associated CD4 TCRs, which spanned spike. None of the repertoires were sampled until the peak T cell response had passed. With two AZD1222 doses given, Spike-specific TCR breadth and depth both rose.

TCRdb's copy holds only in-frame clones and misses some; the assay was immunoSEQ multiplex PCR. The repertoire holds some 150,000 clones, 94% seen once, with about 1.3% in the top ten. Germline trimming cut 5 bases from V and 3 bases from J; bases unmatched to any gene: 7. The germline V gene encodes CDR1 SGHTA and CDR2 FQGNSA. CDR3 length equals 16 residues. Turning to this clone: Its specificity is not known.

V is TRBV7-2 and J is TRBJ2-3; the match to TRBD2 covers 11 bases. This TCR derives from an adult in good health. The sequenced sample was peripheral blood, obtained on day 0 of AZD1222 vaccination. The CDR3 nucleotides read TGTGCCAGCAGCCTGGGGACTAGCGGACAAACAGATACGCAGTATTTT. Translated: CASSLGTSGQTDTQYF.